Here is one T cell receptor beta chain with its context. Its antigen remains unknown. TCRdb processed the 5' RACE reads again and assigns one entry to each CDR3 protein, with no DNA. This table lists some 300,000 distinct CDR3 sequences. This sample stems from a study of T cells expressing NK-cell markers. The CDR3 has 14 amino acids. Germline values: CDR1 DFQATT, CDR2 SNEGSKA (reference sequence). Study findings and constraints: These clonotypes additionally ranked first within the CD3+CD56-NKG2C+ fraction of a handful of donors. About 1.0-7.0% of CD8+ T cells in a handful of donors belonged to dominant NKG2C+ clonotypes.

The gene calls are TRBV20-1 and TRBJ2-1; TCRdb's D gene call, TRBD2, goes unchecked for lack of DNA. The sequencing sample was made of blood T cells: a sorted CD56 or NKG2C T cell subset, CD4+ or CD8+ T cells, or bulk PBMC T cells (not recorded which). This TCR was sampled from a man between 18 and 29 years old in good health. This chain's CDR3 is CSARDLAGYNEQFF.